Sequencing of this T cell receptor beta chain was carried out in a study of Graves' ophthalmopathy and Graves' hyperthyroidism. The TCR beta CDR3 regions underwent amplification from RNA transcripts. Amplification began with first-round RT-PCR using HTBI primers, then second-round multiplex PCR was performed. MiXCR, run by TCRdb on the multiplex PCR reads, gives a single entry per CDR3 protein. The table has about 590,000 distinct CDR3 sequences, under 40% seen once; the top ten hold 3.5% to 4.5%. The hyperthyroidism patients, aged 18 to 65, had been newly diagnosed, with under 2 months' duration. Clinical symptoms and serum thyroxine were used for diagnosis; TRAb, thyroid ultrasound and orbital computed tomography were also relied on. This clonotype has a count of ten or more. The CDR3 sequence is 14 residues long. Germline CDR1 and CDR2: SQVTM and ANQGSEA. Trimming took off 1 base at V and 7 bases at J, with 17 bases between the two ends.

Sequencing was performed on peripheral blood or thyroid tissue (not recorded which). The rearrangement joins TRBV29-1 to TRBJ2-7; possibly TRBD1 or TRBD2 for D (5 bases each). This receptor was identified in an adult man with Graves' hyperthyroidism. Here the CDR3 DNA reads TGCAGCGTTGAAGGGGGCGACGGGACGGGGGAGCAGTACTTC. It specifies CSVEGGDGTGEQYF.